Listed here is a single T cell receptor (beta chain). Its antigen is not identified. The entry originates in a study of cytomegalovirus exposure and HLA in healthy donors. Study overall: Clustering assigned roughly 81% of the approximately 370 genotyped donors to the Caucasian-associated ancestry cluster.

Study-level points and caveats: Cytomegalovirus status was reportedly diagnosed by the classifier with high sensitivity and specificity. A later analysis found that most CMV-associated TCR beta chains appeared HLA-restricted. A later look showed TCR association rates differing by HLA locus, highest for DRB1 and lowest for HLA-C.

PCR employed 60 Vbeta and 13 Jbeta primers. Profiling relied on immunoSEQ multiplex PCR, and the TCRdb table lists in-frame clones only, not all of them. This table has tens of thousands of clones, 60% to 80% appearing once. With V trimmed by 4 bases and J by 5 bases, 7 bases remained unmatched. The CDR3 spans 16 residues. The V gene's germline CDR1 is SGHTA and CDR2 FQGNSA. Material: PBMCs. This chain uses TRBV7-2 with TRBJ2-7; 14 positions match TRBD2. The origin of this receptor is a young man in good health and CMV-seronegative. CDR3 protein: CASSSRLAGGPDEQYF. CDR3 sequence (DNA): TGTGCCAGCAGCTCCAGACTAGCGGGAGGGCCGGACGAGCAGTACTTC.